This T cell receptor beta chain was obtained from a study of T cells in narcolepsy. Study-wide points: HCRT-specific and TRIB2-specific autoreactive clonotypes appeared among same-patient CSF and blood CD4+ clonotypes.

The table came from immunoSEQ multiplex PCR; TCRdb's copy has only in-frame clones and leaves some out. The sample records roughly 34,000 clones, about nine tenths being singletons. A note on this clone: Antigen specificity is unknown.

V was clipped by 2 bases and J by 7 bases, with 5 bases between them. The CDR3 totals 12 residues. CDR1 and CDR2 from the germline V gene are SEHNR and FQNEAQ (reference sequence). V is TRBV7-9 and J is TRBJ2-2; the D is unclear. Sample: CD45RA- memory CD4+ T cells from PBMCs. The TCR comes from a human donor with narcolepsy. This chain's CDR3 is CASSLSHGELFF. The CDR3 nucleotides are TGTGCCAGCAGCTTAAGTCACGGGGAGCTGTTTTTT.